Following are 10 T cell receptor beta chains from one sample sequenced in a study of somatic mutations in cytotoxic T cells in rheumatoid arthritis. Profiling relied on immunoSEQ multiplex PCR, and the TCRdb table lists in-frame clones only, not all of them. The sample includes 27,000 or so clones, around 87% of them seen just once. Input material: CD8+ T cells sorted from blood. Receptors were obtained from an adult with rheumatoid arthritis.

The chain's CDR3 is CASSQRDYYNEQFF. The CDR3 nucleotides are TGTGCCAGCAGCCAAAGGGACTATTACAATGAGCAGTTCTTC. J is TRBJ2-1 and V is TRBV7-6; 7 positions agree with TRBD2. With V trimmed by 5 bases and J by 4 bases, 5 bases remained unmatched. Germline CDR1 is SGHVS and CDR2 is FNYEAQ. The CDR3 totals 14 residues.

This chain's CDR3 is CASIKQGRADEQYF. For the CDR3, the DNA is TGTGCCAGCATTAAACAGGGAAGGGCCGACGAGCAGTACTTC. This chain links TRBV28 with TRBJ2-7, with D possibly matching TRBD1 (6 bases). Between the trimmed V and J ends, which lost 7 bases and 5 bases, there was a span of 18 bases. In germline, CDR1 is MDHEN, CDR2 SYDVKM. The CDR3 consists of 14 residues.

The chain links TRBV20-1 to TRBJ2-5; the match to TRBD2 covers 9 bases. The germline V gene has CDR1 DFQATT and CDR2 SNEGSKA (reference sequence). CDR3 length: 11 amino acids. The CDR3 nucleotides read TGCAGCGTAAGCGGGGGGGAGACCCAGTACTTC. It encodes CSVSGGETQYF.

In this sample, this clone turned up once. The chain links TRBV6-4 to TRBJ2-3, with 9 bases aligning to TRBD2. CDR3 size: 16 residues. Germline loops: CDR1 MRHNA, CDR2 SNTAGT. V trimming: 6 bases; J trimming: 1 base; junction bases outside the gene matches: 8. This CDR3 reads CASSLTEREGTDTQYF. The CDR3 DNA sequence: TGTGCCAGCAGCTTGACTGAGCGGGAGGGCACAGATACGCAGTATTTT.

The V call is TRBV11-2, the J call TRBJ2-7; TRBD1 matches 9 bases. The CDR3 totals 15 residues. Germline CDR1 SGHAT, CDR2 FQNNGV. After removal of 2 bases from V and 5 bases from J, the junction contained 7 bases not matched to a gene. In nucleotides, the CDR3 is TGTGCCAGCAGCTTACCCTGGGACAGGGAAGACGAGCAGTACTTC. The encoded protein is CASSLPWDREDEQYF.

J is TRBJ2-1 and V is TRBV5-4; D call uncertain. V lost 0 bases, J lost 5 bases, and 9 bases lay in between. The germline V gene has CDR1 SGHNT and CDR2 YYREEE (reference sequence). CDR3 length: 14 residues. This CDR3 reads CASSLAGLDNEQFF. DNA of the CDR3: TGTGCCAGCAGCTTGGCTGGCCTGGACAATGAGCAGTTCTTC.

This clone was detected a few times. This chain links TRBV4-1 with TRBJ2-3; 9 bases line up with TRBD2. The CDR3 runs to 13 residues. V lost 3 bases to trimming and J lost 9 bases; unmatched junction nucleotides: 4. Germline V gene sequence: CDR1 MGHRA, CDR2 YSYEKL. Written as DNA, the CDR3 is TGCGCCAGCAGCCATCCTACTAGCGGGACGCAGTATTTT. It translates to CASSHPTSGTQYF.

The rearrangement joins TRBV7-9 to TRBJ2-7; TRBD1 matches at 7 bases. CDR1 SEHNR and CDR2 FQNEAQ come from the germline V gene (reference sequence). The V segment lost 5 bases and the J segment 4 bases; nucleotides outside the gene matches: 5. This CDR3 has 13 amino acids. The chain's CDR3 is CASSPDRTYEQYF. The CDR3, as DNA: TGTGCCAGCAGCCCGGACAGGACGTACGAGCAGTACTTC.

V gene TRBV28 combines with J gene TRBJ2-3; 8 positions agree with TRBD1. CDR1 and CDR2 from the germline V gene are MDHEN and SYDVKM. J lost 4 bases, V lost 4 bases, and 4 bases had no gene match. The CDR3 consists of 14 residues. The chain's CDR3 is CASSSDRGADTQYF. In DNA, the CDR3 is TGTGCCAGCAGTTCAGACAGGGGCGCAGATACGCAGTATTTT.

The J gene is TRBJ2-3, the V gene TRBV11-3; 9 nucleotides match TRBD2. Trimming took 4 bases from V and 2 from J; bases not matched to a gene: 4. There are 15 residues in the CDR3. The V gene's germline CDR1 is SGHNT and CDR2 YENEEA. DNA for the CDR3: TGTGCCAGCAGCTCGACTAGCGGATACACAGATACGCAGTATTTT. Translation: CASSSTSGYTDTQYF.